The source of this TCR beta chain is a study of T-cell memory formation after mild COVID-19. Study-wide points: Among clones contracting day 15 to 85, CD4/CD8 was balanced, whereas later expanders leaned CD4+. Contracting CD4+ clones sat mainly in CM and EM; CD8+ in EMRA. Certain responding clones were present in pre-infection memory, suggesting participation of cross-reactive memory.

Using its own MiXCR run on the 5' RACE reads, TCRdb lists one record per CDR3 protein. The sample carries 400,000 to 500,000 distinct CDR3 sequences, about 20% recorded once. CDR3 size: 15 residues. From germline, CDR1 is SGDLS and CDR2 YYNGEE. V lost 0 bases and J lost 0; bases outside the gene matches: 0. This clonotype was recorded a few times. What it recognizes is unknown. The sequence derives from an adult woman who had mild COVID-19 (a few samples of this study predate the infection). Cell type and time point are not known. The chain joins TRBV9 to TRBJ2-3; 8 positions match TRBD1. What was sequenced was PBMCs or a T cell subset sorted from them (not recorded which). CDR3 sequence reads: CASSVGDRSTDTQYF. The CDR3 DNA follows: TGTGCCAGCAGCGTAGGGGACAGGAGCACAGATACGCAGTATTTT. Full variable domain (missing parts from reference TRBV9 and TRBJ2-3): DSGVTQTPKHLITATGQRVTLRCSPRSGDLSVYWYQQSLDQGLQFLIQYYNGEERAKGNILERFSAQQFPDLHSELNLSSLELGDSALYFCASSVGDRSTDTQYFGPGTRLTVL.